This T cell receptor (beta chain) was obtained from a study of blood T cell repertoires in COVID-19. Across the study: Sites across the United States, Italy and Spain contributed samples from acute and convalescent COVID-19.

Those who participated ranged in age from about 18 to 89 years and resided in 20 to 25 US areas. Cohort placement rested on clinical history that participants reported themselves. For recovered donors of Cohort 3, there were two negative PCRs, clearance, or symptom resolution. TCRdb's copy holds only in-frame clones and misses some; the assay was immunoSEQ multiplex PCR. The sample yields about 480,000 clones, approximately 91% seen once. This CDR3 comprises 16 residues. Trimming cost V 5 bases and J 2 bases; bases outside gene matches: 9. The germline CDR1 and CDR2 sequences are ENHRY and SYGVKD. The sequenced sample was PBMCs or T cells enriched from blood (not recorded which). The sequence came from a woman aged 60-75 years who had recovered from COVID-19. The genes are TRBV10-3 and TRBJ1-3, with TRBD1 identical over 7 bases. This chain's CDR3 is CAISPPDREAGNTIYF. CDR3 bases: TGTGCCATCAGTCCCCCTGACAGGGAGGCTGGAAACACCATATATTTT.